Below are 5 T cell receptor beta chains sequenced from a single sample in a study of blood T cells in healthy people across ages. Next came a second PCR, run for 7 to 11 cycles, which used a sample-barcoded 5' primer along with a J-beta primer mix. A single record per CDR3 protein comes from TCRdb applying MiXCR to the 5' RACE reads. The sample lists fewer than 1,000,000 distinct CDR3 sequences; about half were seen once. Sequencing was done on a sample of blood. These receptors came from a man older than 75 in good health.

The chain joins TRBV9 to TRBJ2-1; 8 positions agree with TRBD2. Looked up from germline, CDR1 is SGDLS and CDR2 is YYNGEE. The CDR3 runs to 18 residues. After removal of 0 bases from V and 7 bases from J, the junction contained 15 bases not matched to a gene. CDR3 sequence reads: CASSVEQDSRAGGNEQFF. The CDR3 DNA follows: TGTGCCAGCAGCGTAGAGCAAGACTCTCGGGCGGGAGGAAATGAGCAGTTCTTC.

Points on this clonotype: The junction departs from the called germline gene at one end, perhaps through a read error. This CDR3 reads CASTLKLGTSGCTDTQYF. DNA for the CDR3: TGTGCCAGCACCTTAAAATTGGGGACTAGCGGATGCACAGATACGCAGTATTTT. This chain connects TRBV7-3 to TRBJ2-3; 11 bases agree with TRBD2. Germline-derived CDR1 and CDR2 are SGHTA and FQGTGA. The CDR3 is 18 amino acids.

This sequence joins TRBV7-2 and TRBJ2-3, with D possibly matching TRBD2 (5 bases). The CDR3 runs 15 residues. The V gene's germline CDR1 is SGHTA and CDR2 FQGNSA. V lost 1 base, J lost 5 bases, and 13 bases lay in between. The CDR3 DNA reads TGTGCCAGCAGCTTAGGGGCTAGCCGTGGAGATACGCAGTATTTT. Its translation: CASSLGASRGDTQYF.

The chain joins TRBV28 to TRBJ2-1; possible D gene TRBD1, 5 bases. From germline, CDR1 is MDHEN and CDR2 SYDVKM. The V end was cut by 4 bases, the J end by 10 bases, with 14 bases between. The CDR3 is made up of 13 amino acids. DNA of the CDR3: TGTGCCAGCAGTTCGACAGTGTCAAGGGAGCAGTTCTTC. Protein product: CASSSTVSREQFF.

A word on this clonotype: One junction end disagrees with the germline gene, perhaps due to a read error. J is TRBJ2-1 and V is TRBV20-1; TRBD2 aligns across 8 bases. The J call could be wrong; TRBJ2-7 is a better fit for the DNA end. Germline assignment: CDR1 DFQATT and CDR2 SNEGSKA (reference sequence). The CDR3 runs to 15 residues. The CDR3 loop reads CGAENSGRGYNEQYF. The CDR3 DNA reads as TGCGGTGCAGAAAACAGCGGGAGAGGCTACAATGAGCAGTACTTC.